A single T cell receptor (beta chain) is shown here with its context. The antigen remains unidentified. These data are taken from a study of T cell clonotyping in hematopoietic cell transplantation. Overall study results and limits: Without cell sorting, CD4 versus CD8 contributions remain unresolved. Pathologically expanded recipient clonotypes increased progressively from day 30 to day 180 as diversity fell. Few recipient clonotypes overlapped donors; over 95% were de novo at given depth.

TCRdb keeps only in-frame clones here, not all; method: immunoSEQ multiplex PCR. The data show around 8,400 clones, roughly nine tenths seen once. V shed 5 bases, J shed 6 bases, and the junction held 12 bases outside the gene matches. CDR3 size: 16 residues. CDR1 is MNHEY, CDR2 SMNVEV, per germline (reference sequence). The genes are TRBV27 and TRBJ2-1, with 8 bases identical to TRBD2. Here the sequenced sample was peripheral blood mononuclear cells, taken at the time of graft-versus-host disease after allogeneic stem cell transplant. This sequence was found in a male patient between 60 and 69 years old who had an allogeneic stem cell transplant from a related donor, so the T cells may come from the graft donor. Some clones in this sample may be carry-over from other donors' samples. CDR3 amino acids: CASSSSRLAGVNEQFF. The CDR3 DNA reads TGTGCCAGCAGTAGCTCTCGGCTAGCGGGTGTCAATGAGCAGTTCTTC.